The rows below give T cell receptor beta chains drawn from one sample of a study of shared clonotypes between healthy human individuals. Sequencing was performed with immunoSEQ multiplex PCR; in TCRdb, only in-frame clones are kept and a portion is missing. The data hold 330,000 or so clones, with roughly 70% observed a single time. The specimen was memory CD4+ T cells sorted from blood. These receptors came from a man aged 25 to 40 in good health. Both conserved end residues are part of each CDR3.

>TRBJ2-5|TRBV10-3
CAISDSSGQGIETQYF
>TRBJ1-5|TRBV7-2
CASSSDRGQSQPQHF
>TRBJ2-7|TRBV11-2
CASSLMGLFTYEQYF
>TRBJ2-7|TRBV7-9
CASSSVTQSSYEQYF
>TRBJ2-7|TRBV29-1
CSVASGTYEQYF
>TRBJ2-7|TRBV2
CASRSGKVHF
>TRBJ2-3|TRBV27
CASSSRYTGSSTDTQYF
>TRBJ2-7|TRBV10-3
CAISEQIYEQYF
>TRBJ1-3|TRBV2
CASSGQAGNTIYF
>TRBJ2-7|TRBV2
CASSSYPSSYEQYF
>TRBJ1-1|TRBV5-1
CASSLGLGGMNTEAFF
>TRBJ2-4|TRBV29-1
CSVRPQNIQYF
>TRBJ2-2|TRBV7-2
CASSLGRAAVGTGELFF
>TRBJ2-1|TRBV19
CASEKTGSYNEQFF
>TRBJ2-1|TRBV10-3
CAISERAGDNEQFF
>TRBJ2-6|TRBV27
CASTTGVNGANVLTF
>TRBJ2-1|TRBV7-9
CATLGGRASSYNEQFF
>TRBJ2-5|TRBV5-6
CASSWTSGRVYQETQYF
>TRBJ2-2|TRBV5-1
CASSLGTSWEVTGELFF
>TRBJ2-7|TRBV6-5
CASKGEFPYDEQYF
>TRBJ1-1|TRBV30
CAWSARGGNTEAFF
>TRBJ2-4|TRBV11-2
CASSFMAIRGTGPKNIQYF